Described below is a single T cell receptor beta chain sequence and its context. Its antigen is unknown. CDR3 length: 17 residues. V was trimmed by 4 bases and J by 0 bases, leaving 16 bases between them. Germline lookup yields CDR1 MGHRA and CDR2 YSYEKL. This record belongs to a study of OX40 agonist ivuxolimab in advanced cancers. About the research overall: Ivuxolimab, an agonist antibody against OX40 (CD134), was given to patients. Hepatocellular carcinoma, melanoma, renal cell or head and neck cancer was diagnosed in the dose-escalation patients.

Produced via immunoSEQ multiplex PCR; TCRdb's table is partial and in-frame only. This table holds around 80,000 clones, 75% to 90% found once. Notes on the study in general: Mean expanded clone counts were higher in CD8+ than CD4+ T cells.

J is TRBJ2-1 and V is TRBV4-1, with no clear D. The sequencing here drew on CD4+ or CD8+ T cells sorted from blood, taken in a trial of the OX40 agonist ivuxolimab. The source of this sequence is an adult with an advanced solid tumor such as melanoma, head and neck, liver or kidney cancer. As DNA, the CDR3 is TGCGCCAGCAGCCTCCAAGGGCTTTTGGGCTCCTACAATGAGCAGTTCTTC. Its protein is CASSLQGLLGSYNEQFF.